The 4 T cell receptor beta chains in this list originate from one sample, sequenced in a study of beta chain features in type 1 diabetes. The investigators reverse transcribed all of the isolated RNA, so they sequenced expressed TCRB transcripts. Assay: immunoSEQ multiplex PCR; the TCRdb copy retains only in-frame clones and omits some. Found here are around 240,000 clones, about a sixth of them singletons; the top ten hold 0.07% to 0.095%. Findings and limits, study-wide: Moderately but significantly shorter TCRB CDR3s were found in Type 1 diabetes patients in all four CD4+ subsets.

These receptors' antigens are unknown. Sequencing was performed on naive CD4+ T cells from blood. The receptors were sampled from a man aged 25-45 years with type 1 diabetes.

This clone was seen a few times. This sequence joins TRBV29-1 and TRBJ2-1; TRBD2 matches at 13 bases. V was pared by 6 bases and J by 6 bases, with 5 bases of the junction left unmatched. Germline CDR1 and CDR2: SQVTM and ANQGSEA. This CDR3 comprises 14 residues. The CDR3 region has the DNA TGCAGCGTCACTAGCGGGAGGGACGGCAATGAGCAGTTCTTC. Protein product: CSVTSGRDGNEQFF.

V is TRBV9 and J is TRBJ1-2, with D unresolved. Trimming stripped 4 bases from V and 4 bases from J, with 14 bases between. CDR1 and CDR2 (germline): SGDLS, YYNGEE. The CDR3 sequence is 14 residues long. The CDR3 DNA reads as TGTGCCAGCAGCTCTCCTAGTCGTAGCTATGGCTACACCTTC. Protein sequence: CASSSPSRSYGYTF.

This clone was counted between two and nine times. Other DNA variants within this sample encode the same CDR3. The chain uses TRBV29-1 and TRBJ2-7; D is tentatively TRBD1 or TRBD2 (5 bases each). Germline values: CDR1 SQVTM, CDR2 ANQGSEA. Trimming removed 3 bases from V and 5 bases from J, with 11 bases in between. There are 12 residues in the CDR3. The CDR3 DNA follows: TGCAGCGTTGATGGGACGTCGAACGAGCAGTACTTC. Translating gives CSVDGTSNEQYF.

This clone was found a few times. The V and J genes are TRBV5-1 and TRBJ1-5; D not certain. V lost 2 bases to trimming and J lost 7 bases, with 13 bases between them. Germline CDR1 and CDR2: SGHRS and YFSETQ. The CDR3 has 14 amino acids. CDR3 region: CASSLGTSSQPQHF. In DNA, the CDR3 is TGCGCCAGCAGCTTAGGAACAAGTAGCCAGCCCCAGCATTTT.